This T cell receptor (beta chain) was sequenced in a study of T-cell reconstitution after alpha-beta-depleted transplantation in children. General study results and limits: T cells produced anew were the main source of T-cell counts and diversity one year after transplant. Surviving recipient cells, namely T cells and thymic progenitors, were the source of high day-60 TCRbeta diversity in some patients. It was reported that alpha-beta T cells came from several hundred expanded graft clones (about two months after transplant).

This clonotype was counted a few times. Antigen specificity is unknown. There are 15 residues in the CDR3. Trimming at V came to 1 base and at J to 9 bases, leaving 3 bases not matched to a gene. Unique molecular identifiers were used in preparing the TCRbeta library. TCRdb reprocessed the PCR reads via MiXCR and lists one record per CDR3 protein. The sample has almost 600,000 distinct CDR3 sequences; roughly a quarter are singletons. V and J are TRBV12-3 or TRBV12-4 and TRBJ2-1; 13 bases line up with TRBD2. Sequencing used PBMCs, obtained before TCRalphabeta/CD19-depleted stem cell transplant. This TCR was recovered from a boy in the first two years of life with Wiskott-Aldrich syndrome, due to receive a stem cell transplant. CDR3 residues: CASSLGLAGGAEQFF. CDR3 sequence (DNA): TGTGCCAGCAGTTTAGGACTAGCGGGAGGCGCTGAGCAGTTCTTC.